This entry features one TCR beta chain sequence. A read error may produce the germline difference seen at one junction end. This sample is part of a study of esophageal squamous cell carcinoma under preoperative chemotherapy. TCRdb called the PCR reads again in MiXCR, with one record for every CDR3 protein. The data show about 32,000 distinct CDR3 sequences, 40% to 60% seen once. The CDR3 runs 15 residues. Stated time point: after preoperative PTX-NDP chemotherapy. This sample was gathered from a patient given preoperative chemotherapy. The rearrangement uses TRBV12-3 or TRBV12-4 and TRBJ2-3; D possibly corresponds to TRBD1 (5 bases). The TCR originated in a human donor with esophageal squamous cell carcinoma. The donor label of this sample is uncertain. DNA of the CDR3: TGTGCCCGCAGCTTAGGGGCTGTGAGCACCGGTACGCAGTATTTT. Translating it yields CARSLGAVSTGTQYF.